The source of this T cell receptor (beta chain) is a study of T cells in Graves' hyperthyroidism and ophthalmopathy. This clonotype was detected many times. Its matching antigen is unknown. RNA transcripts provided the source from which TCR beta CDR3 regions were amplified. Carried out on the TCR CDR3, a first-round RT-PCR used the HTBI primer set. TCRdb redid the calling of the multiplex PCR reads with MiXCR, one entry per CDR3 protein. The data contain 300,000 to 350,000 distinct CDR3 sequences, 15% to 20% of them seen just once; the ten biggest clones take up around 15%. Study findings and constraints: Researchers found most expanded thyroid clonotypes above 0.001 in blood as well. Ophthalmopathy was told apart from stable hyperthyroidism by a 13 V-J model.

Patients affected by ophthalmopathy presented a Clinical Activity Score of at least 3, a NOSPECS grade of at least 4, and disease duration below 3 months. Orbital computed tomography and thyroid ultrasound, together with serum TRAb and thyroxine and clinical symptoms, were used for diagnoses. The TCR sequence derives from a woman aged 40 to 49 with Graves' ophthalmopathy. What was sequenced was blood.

The CDR3 DNA is TGTGCCAGCAGCTTAGACGACTACCCCAAAGGGGAGACCCAGTACTTC. Translating gives CASSLDDYPKGETQYF. The chain is built from TRBV7-2 and TRBJ2-5; tentative D call: TRBD2 (5 bases). Germline lookup yields CDR1 SGHTA and CDR2 FQGNSA. This CDR3 is built from 16 residues. V was cut by 1 base and J by 5 bases, with 17 bases left in between.